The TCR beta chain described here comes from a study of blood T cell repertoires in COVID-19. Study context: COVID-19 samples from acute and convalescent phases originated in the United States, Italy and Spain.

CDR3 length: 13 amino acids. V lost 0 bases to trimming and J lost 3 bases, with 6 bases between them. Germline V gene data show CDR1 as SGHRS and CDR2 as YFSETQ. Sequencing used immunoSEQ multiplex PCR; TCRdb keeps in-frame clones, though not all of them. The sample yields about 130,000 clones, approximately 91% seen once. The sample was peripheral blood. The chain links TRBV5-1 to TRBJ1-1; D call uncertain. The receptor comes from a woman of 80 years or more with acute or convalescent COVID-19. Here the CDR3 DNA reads TGCGCCAGCAGCTTGGGAGTGTACACTGAAGCTTTCTTT. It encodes CASSLGVYTEAFF.